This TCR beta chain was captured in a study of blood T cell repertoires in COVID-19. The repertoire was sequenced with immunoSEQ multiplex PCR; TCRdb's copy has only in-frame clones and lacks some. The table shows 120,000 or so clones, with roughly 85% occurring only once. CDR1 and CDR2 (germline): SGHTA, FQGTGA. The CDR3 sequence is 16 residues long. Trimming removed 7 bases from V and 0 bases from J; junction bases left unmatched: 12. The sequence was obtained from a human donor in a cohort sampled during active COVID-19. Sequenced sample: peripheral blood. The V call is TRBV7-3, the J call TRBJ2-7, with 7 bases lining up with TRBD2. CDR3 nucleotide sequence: TGTGCCAGCACCACTCTTAGCGGGTCTAGCTCCTACGAGCAGTACTTC. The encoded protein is CASTTLSGSSSYEQYF.